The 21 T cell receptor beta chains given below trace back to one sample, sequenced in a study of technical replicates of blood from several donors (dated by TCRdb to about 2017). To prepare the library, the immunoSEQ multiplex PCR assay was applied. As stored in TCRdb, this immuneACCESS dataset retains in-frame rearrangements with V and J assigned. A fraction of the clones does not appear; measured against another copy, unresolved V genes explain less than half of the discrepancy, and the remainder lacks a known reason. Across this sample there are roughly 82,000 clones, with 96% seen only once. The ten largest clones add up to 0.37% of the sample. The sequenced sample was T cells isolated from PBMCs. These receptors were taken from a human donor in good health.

DNA of the CDR3: TGTGCCAGCGCCCTCGCGGGGCCCTATGGCTACACCTTC. Its protein product is CASALAGPYGYTF. V and J are TRBV6-1 and TRBJ1-2, with D perhaps TRBD1 (5 bases). CDR1 is MNHNS, CDR2 SASEGT, per germline. Trimming took 8 bases from V and 4 from J, leaving 14 bases between them. The CDR3 runs 13 residues.

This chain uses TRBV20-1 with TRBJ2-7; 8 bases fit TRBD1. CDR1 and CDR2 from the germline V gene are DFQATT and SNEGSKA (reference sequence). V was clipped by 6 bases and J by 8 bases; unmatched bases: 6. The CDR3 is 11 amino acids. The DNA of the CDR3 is TGCAGTGCCCGAAGACAGGGGCAGCAGTACTTC. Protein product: CSARRQGQQYF.

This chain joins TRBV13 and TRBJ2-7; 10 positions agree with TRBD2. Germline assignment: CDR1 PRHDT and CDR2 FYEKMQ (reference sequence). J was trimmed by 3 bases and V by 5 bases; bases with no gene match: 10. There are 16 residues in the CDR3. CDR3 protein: CASSTLLSSGSYEQYF. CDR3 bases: TGTGCCAGCAGCACGTTACTTTCTAGCGGGAGCTACGAGCAGTACTTC.

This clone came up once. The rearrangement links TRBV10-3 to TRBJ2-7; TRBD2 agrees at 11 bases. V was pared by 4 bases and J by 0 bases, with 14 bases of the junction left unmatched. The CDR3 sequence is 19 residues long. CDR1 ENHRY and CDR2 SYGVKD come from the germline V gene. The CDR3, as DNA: TGTGCCATCAGTGTGGTGCTAGGACTAGCGGGTAGCCTCTCCTACGAGCAGTACTTC. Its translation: CAISVVLGLAGSLSYEQYF.

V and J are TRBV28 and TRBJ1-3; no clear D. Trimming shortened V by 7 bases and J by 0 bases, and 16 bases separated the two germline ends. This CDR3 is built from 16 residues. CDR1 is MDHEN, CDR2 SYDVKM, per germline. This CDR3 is CASNSGELYSGNTIYF. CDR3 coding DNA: TGTGCCAGCAACTCGGGTGAGCTTTACTCTGGAAACACCATATATTTT.

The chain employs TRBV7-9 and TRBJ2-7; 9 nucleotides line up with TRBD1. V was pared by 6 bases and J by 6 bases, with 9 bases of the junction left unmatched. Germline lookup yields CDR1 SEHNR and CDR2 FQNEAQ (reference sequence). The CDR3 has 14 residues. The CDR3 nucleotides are TGTGCCAGCAGGTCGGGACAGGGTATCGGCGAGCAGTACTTC. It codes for CASRSGQGIGEQYF.

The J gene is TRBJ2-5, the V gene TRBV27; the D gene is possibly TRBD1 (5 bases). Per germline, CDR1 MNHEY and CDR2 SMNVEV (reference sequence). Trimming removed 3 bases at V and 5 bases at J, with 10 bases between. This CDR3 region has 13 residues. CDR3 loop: CASSFGRAETQYF. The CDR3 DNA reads TGTGCCAGCAGTTTTGGCAGGGCGGAGACCCAGTACTTC.

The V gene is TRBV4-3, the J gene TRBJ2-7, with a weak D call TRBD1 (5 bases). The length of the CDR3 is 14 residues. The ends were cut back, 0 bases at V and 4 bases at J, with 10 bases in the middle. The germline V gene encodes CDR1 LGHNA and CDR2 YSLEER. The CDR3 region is CASSQEDNRYEQYF. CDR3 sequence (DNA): TGCGCCAGCAGCCAAGAGGACAACAGGTACGAGCAGTACTTC.

CDR3 bases: TGTGCCAGCAGCCCACGTCCCGGGACTAGCGGGTCGTATGAGCAGTTCTTC. Encoded protein: CASSPRPGTSGSYEQFF. The J gene is TRBJ2-1, the V gene TRBV11-3, with 12 bases lining up with TRBD2. Germline lookup yields CDR1 SGHNT and CDR2 YENEEA. With V trimmed by 5 bases and J by 8 bases, 13 bases remained unmatched. There are 17 residues in the CDR3.

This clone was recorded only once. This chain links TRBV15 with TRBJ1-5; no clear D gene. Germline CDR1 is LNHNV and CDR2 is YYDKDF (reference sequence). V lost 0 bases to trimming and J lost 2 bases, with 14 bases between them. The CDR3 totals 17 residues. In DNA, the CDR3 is TGTGCCACCAGCAGAGACCCCGGGGATGTCGGCAATCAGCCCCAGCATTTT. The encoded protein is CATSRDPGDVGNQPQHF.

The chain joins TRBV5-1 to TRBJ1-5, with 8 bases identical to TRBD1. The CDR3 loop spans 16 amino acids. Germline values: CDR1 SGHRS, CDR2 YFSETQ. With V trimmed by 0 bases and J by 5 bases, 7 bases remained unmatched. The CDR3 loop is CASSLDGQGHHQPQHF. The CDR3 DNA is TGCGCCAGCAGCTTGGATGGACAGGGTCATCATCAGCCCCAGCATTTT.

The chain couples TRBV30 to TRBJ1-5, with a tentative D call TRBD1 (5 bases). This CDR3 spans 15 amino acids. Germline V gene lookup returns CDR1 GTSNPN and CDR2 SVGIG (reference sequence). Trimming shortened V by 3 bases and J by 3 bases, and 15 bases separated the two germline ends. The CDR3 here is CAWSPYQGYNQPQHF. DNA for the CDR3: TGTGCCTGGAGCCCTTATCAGGGTTACAATCAGCCCCAGCATTTT. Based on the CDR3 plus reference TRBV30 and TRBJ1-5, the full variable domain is SQTIHQWPATLVQPVGSPLSLECTVEGTSNPNLYWYRQAAGRGLQLLFYSVGIGQISSEVPQNLSASRPQDRQFILSSKKLLLSDSGFYLCAWSPYQGYNQPQHFGDGTRLSIL.

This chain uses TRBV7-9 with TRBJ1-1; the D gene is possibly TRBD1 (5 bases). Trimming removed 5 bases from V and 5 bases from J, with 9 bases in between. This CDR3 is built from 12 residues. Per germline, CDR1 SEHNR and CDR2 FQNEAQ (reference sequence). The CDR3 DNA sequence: TGTGCCAGCAGCCCACAGGTGACTGAAGCTTTCTTT. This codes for CASSPQVTEAFF.

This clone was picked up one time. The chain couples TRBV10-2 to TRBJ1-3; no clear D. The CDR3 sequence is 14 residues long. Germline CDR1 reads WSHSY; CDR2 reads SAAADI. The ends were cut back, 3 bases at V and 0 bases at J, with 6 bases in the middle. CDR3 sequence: CASSEPGSGNTIYF. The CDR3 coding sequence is TGCGCCAGCAGTGAACCAGGCTCTGGAAACACCATATATTTT.

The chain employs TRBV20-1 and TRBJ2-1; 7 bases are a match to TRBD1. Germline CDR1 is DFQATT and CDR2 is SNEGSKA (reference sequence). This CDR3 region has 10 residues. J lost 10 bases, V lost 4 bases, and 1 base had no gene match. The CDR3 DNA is TGCAGTGCTACCAGGGGGGAGCAGTTCTTC. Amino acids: CSATRGEQFF.

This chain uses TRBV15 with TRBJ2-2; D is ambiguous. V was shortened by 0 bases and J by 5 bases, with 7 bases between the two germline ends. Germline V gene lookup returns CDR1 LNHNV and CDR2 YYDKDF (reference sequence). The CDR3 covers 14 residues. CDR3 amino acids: CATSRDKETGELFF. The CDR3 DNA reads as TGTGCCACCAGCAGAGATAAGGAGACCGGGGAGCTGTTTTTT.

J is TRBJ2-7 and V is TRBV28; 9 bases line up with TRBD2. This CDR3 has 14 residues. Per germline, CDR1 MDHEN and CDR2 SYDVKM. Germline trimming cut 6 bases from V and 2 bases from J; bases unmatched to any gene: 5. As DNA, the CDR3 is TGTGCCAGCAGCCGAATAGCGGGAGCCTACGAGCAGTACTTC. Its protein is CASSRIAGAYEQYF.

CDR3 protein: CASSQGATGNTIYF. CDR3 sequence (DNA): TGTGCCAGCTCACAGGGGGCAACTGGAAACACCATATATTTT. This sequence joins TRBV18 and TRBJ1-3; 7 bases fit TRBD1. Germline V gives CDR1 KGHSH, CDR2 LQKENI. The CDR3 loop spans 14 amino acids. The J segment lost 2 bases and the V segment lost 4 bases, leaving 2 bases of the junction unmatched.

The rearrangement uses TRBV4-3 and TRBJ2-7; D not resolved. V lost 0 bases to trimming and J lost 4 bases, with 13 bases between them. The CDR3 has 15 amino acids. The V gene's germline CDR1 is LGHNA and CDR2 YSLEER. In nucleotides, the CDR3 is TGCGCCAGCAGCCAAGATATAAACGCGAATTACGAGCAGTACTTC. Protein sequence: CASSQDINANYEQYF.

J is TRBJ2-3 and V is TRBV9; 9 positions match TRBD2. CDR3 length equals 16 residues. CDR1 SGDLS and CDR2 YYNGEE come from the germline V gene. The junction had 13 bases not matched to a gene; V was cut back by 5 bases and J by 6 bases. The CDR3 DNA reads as TGTGCCAGCAGGCTACTCCGGGCTAGCGGGATGGATACGCAGTATTTT. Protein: CASRLLRASGMDTQYF.

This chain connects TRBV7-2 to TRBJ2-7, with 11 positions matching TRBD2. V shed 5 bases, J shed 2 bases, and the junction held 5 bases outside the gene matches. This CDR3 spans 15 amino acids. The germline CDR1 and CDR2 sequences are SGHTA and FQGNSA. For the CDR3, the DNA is TGTGCCAGCAGCCGAGGACTAGCGGGCACCTACGAGCAGTACTTC. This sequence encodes CASSRGLAGTYEQYF.